Presented here are 26 T cell receptor beta chains from one specimen sequenced in a study of shared T cell receptors in the human thymus. The repertoire was sequenced with immunoSEQ multiplex PCR; TCRdb's copy has only in-frame clones and lacks some. Found here are some 700,000 clones, roughly 90% of them singletons; the top ten hold approximately 0.01%. These data were also reused for a study on human thymus T cells.

Sequencing was performed on thymocytes. These receptors came from a boy under three years old with a congenital heart defect.

This clone has only one observation. This chain joins TRBV28 and TRBJ2-3; TRBD2 aligns across 8 bases. CDR3 length: 15 residues. The germline V gene encodes CDR1 MDHEN and CDR2 SYDVKM. V lost 3 bases and J lost 3; bases outside the gene matches: 5. The CDR3 sequence: CASSFLAGLTDTQYF. In nucleotides, the CDR3 is TGTGCCAGCAGTTTTTTAGCGGGATTAACAGATACGCAGTATTTT.

V is TRBV18 and J is TRBJ2-5; D might be TRBD2 (5 bases). V lost 6 bases and J lost 8, with 10 bases in between. The CDR3 is made up of 11 amino acids. Germline CDR1 KGHSH, CDR2 LQKENI. The CDR3 region is CASSPGDTQYF. The DNA for the CDR3 is TGTGCCAGCTCCCCCGGGGATACCCAGTACTTC.

This clone was recorded only once. The V call is TRBV6-4, the J call TRBJ1-2; maybe TRBD1 (5 bases). Germline loops: CDR1 MRHNA, CDR2 SNTAGT. The CDR3 contains 18 residues. Trimming took 2 bases from V and 3 from J, leaving 22 bases between them. CDR3 sequence (DNA): TGTGCCAGCAGTGACAACGGAGTGAAAGGGGATGGAGACTATGGCTACACCTTC. It codes for CASSDNGVKGDGDYGYTF.

This clone occurred a few times. V usage is TRBV19 and J usage is TRBJ2-7; 10 positions match TRBD1. This CDR3 has 19 amino acids. Germline CDR1 is LNHDA and CDR2 is SQIVND (reference sequence). The trim removed 6 bases at V and 5 bases at J, leaving 22 bases unmatched. The CDR3 DNA sequence: TGTGCCAGTAGCCCCGGTTTATTAATAAATTGGGACAGGGGCCACGAGCAGTACTTC. It encodes CASSPGLLINWDRGHEQYF. Complete variable domain (other parts from reference TRBV19 and TRBJ2-7): DGGITQSPKYLFRKEGQNVTLSCEQNLNHDAMYWYRQDPGQGLRLIYYSQIVNDFQKGDIAEGYSVSREKKESFPLTVTSAQKNPTAFYLCASSPGLLINWDRGHEQYFGPGTRLTVT.

The chain has TRBV21-1 and TRBJ2-2; the table's D call TRBD2 went unverified against the DNA. TRBV21-1 is a recognized pseudogene. The length of the CDR3 is 20 residues. CDR3 nucleotide sequence: TGTGCCAGCAGCGCCACCGGGACGGAGACGACTAGCGGGAGAACCGGGGAGCTGTTTTTT. This encodes CASSATGTETTSGRTGELFF.

This sequence joins TRBV7-2 and TRBJ2-1, with 9 bases fitting TRBD2. V gave up 2 bases and J gave up 8 bases; unmatched junction bases: 7. This CDR3 region has 15 residues. Germline CDR1 reads SGHTA; CDR2 reads FQGNSA. CDR3 coding DNA: TGTGCCAGCAGCTTACTAGCGGGAATGGGGGATGAGCAGTTCTTC. Translated, it gives CASSLLAGMGDEQFF.

As for this clone: The same CDR3 is also encoded by other DNA sequences in this sample. CDR3 bases: TGTGCCAGCAGCTTAGGGGACAGGGGCTACGAGCAGTACTTC. This gives the protein CASSLGDRGYEQYF. The chain links TRBV7-2 to TRBJ2-7, with 10 bases lining up with TRBD1. The V segment lost 1 base and the J segment 3 bases; nucleotides outside the gene matches: 0. CDR3 length: 14 residues. The germline V gene encodes CDR1 SGHTA and CDR2 FQGNSA.

This sequence joins TRBV1 and TRBJ2-7; the table's TRBD2 call for D was not verified on the DNA. TRBV1 is a pseudogene locus. The CDR3 runs to 16 residues. CDR3 sequence: CTSSHALAGGSYEQYF. CDR3 DNA: TGCACCAGCAGCCATGCACTAGCGGGAGGCTCCTACGAGCAGTACTTC.

The chain recombines TRBV6-1 with TRBJ1-1; tentatively, D is TRBD1 (5 bases). Trimming cost V 1 base and J 3 bases, with 12 bases left between them. Germline V CDR1 and CDR2: MNHNS, SASEGT. The CDR3 runs to 15 residues. In DNA form, the CDR3 reads TGTGCCAGCAGTGAAGGGGCAGGGAAGGACACTGAAGCTTTCTTT. It is translated as CASSEGAGKDTEAFF.

The J gene is TRBJ2-3, the V gene TRBV30, with TRBD2 identical over 14 bases. This CDR3 spans 17 amino acids. Germline V gives CDR1 GTSNPN, CDR2 SVGIG (reference sequence). After removal of 8 bases from V and 2 bases from J, the junction contained 12 bases not matched to a gene. The CDR3 reads CAGRLSGLAGDTDTQYF. CDR3 in DNA: TGTGCCGGAAGGTTGTCGGGACTAGCGGGAGACACAGATACGCAGTATTTT.

The chain is built from TRBV2 and TRBJ2-1, with TRBD2 identical over 8 bases. This CDR3 is built from 16 residues. The ends lost 6 bases at V and 6 bases at J; junction bases unmatched: 13. CDR1 is SNHLY and CDR2 is FYNNEI in the germline V gene. The CDR3 bases are TGTGCCAGCAGGGCACTCTCGGGACTAGGGCCCAATGAGCAGTTCTTC. This encodes CASRALSGLGPNEQFF.

The rearrangement joins TRBV5-6 to TRBJ2-7; 10 bases fit TRBD1. The CDR3 is 14 amino acids. V shed 4 bases, J shed 5 bases, and the junction held 6 bases outside the gene matches. The V gene's germline CDR1 is SGHDT and CDR2 YYEEEE. The CDR3 spells CASSPDRGGNEQYF. CDR3 DNA sequence: TGTGCCAGCAGCCCGGACAGGGGGGGCAACGAGCAGTACTTC.

V is TRBV30 and J is TRBJ1-5; D is perhaps TRBD1 (5 bases). This CDR3 is 13 amino acids long. The V gene lost 0 bases and the J gene lost 5 bases, with 8 bases spanning the gap. Germline V CDR1 and CDR2: GTSNPN, SVGIG (reference sequence). The CDR3 is CAWSVRGYQPQHF. The CDR3 DNA sequence: TGTGCCTGGAGTGTAAGGGGATATCAGCCCCAGCATTTT.

V is TRBV15 and J is TRBJ2-7, with TRBD1 matching 8 bases. The length of the CDR3 is 16 residues. The V gene's germline CDR1 is LNHNV and CDR2 YYDKDF (reference sequence). V lost 0 bases and J lost 5; bases outside the gene matches: 9. CDR3 sequence (DNA): TGTGCCACCAGCAGAGATTCCAGGGGGCGCCTACACGAGCAGTACTTC. This sequence encodes CATSRDSRGRLHEQYF.

V usage is TRBV9 and J usage is TRBJ1-3; D uncertain. This CDR3 has 16 residues. Trimming left V 0 bases short and J 0 bases short, with 10 bases between. In germline, CDR1 is SGDLS, CDR2 YYNGEE. The DNA of the CDR3 is TGTGCCAGCAGCGTAGGGGAGAGGGACTCTGGAAACACCATATATTTT. Translation: CASSVGERDSGNTIYF.

V usage is TRBV14 and J usage is TRBJ2-7, with 10 nucleotides matching TRBD1. Per the germline V gene, CDR1 is SGHDN and CDR2 is FVKESK. The CDR3 spans 17 residues. After removal of 1 base from V and 3 bases from J, the junction contained 9 bases not matched to a gene. The CDR3 nucleotides read TGTGCCAGCAGCCAAGGGGATAGGGGACAGGGGAGCTACGAGCAGTACTTC. Translating it yields CASSQGDRGQGSYEQYF.

The chain combines TRBV7-2 with TRBJ2-5; D gene unclear. The V end was cut by 2 bases, the J end by 0 bases, with 7 bases between. This CDR3 region has 14 residues. Looked up from germline, CDR1 is SGHTA and CDR2 is FQGNSA. In nucleotides, the CDR3 is TGTGCCAGCAGCTTAAATTCGTACCAAGAGACCCAGTACTTC. It yields the protein CASSLNSYQETQYF.

This clone was observed a single time. The chain couples TRBV5-1 to TRBJ2-3; weak D call: TRBD2 (6 bases). V shed 1 base and J shed 2 bases, with 20 bases lying between them. Germline V gene data show CDR1 as SGHRS and CDR2 as YFSETQ. The CDR3 loop spans 18 amino acids. DNA of the CDR3: TGCGCCAGCAGCTTGCACTCAGGCCAGACGGGACTCACAGATACGCAGTATTTT. Protein: CASSLHSGQTGLTDTQYF.

This chain joins TRBV5-4 and TRBJ1-2; D unclear. Trimming stripped 2 bases from V and 6 bases from J, with 23 bases between. This CDR3 is built from 17 residues. Germline V CDR1 and CDR2: SGHNT, YYREEE (reference sequence). Here the CDR3 reads CASSFPPMSPPGHGYTF. In nucleotides, the CDR3 is TGTGCCAGCAGCTTCCCCCCGATGTCCCCCCCGGGTCATGGCTACACCTTC.

The chain links TRBV4-1 to TRBJ2-2, with TRBD2 matching over 9 bases. Germline V gene sequence: CDR1 MGHRA, CDR2 YSYEKL. The CDR3 is 19 residues long. Unmatched junction bases numbered 12, after V lost 1 base and J lost 3 bases. Written as DNA, the CDR3 is TGCGCCAGCAGCCAAGTAAGGTTAGCGGGGGCCGGCTACACCGGGGAGCTGTTTTTT. Encoded protein: CASSQVRLAGAGYTGELFF.

The genes are TRBV6-1 and TRBJ2-2; 10 bases map to TRBD1. The length of the CDR3 is 17 residues. Germline CDR1 MNHNS, CDR2 SASEGT. The trim removed 4 bases at V and 3 bases at J, leaving 8 bases unmatched. CDR3 DNA: TGTGCCAGCAGTGGCTTGGGGGACAGGGGTCACACCGGGGAGCTGTTTTTT. Translation gives CASSGLGDRGHTGELFF.

This clone was detected once. V usage is TRBV27 and J usage is TRBJ2-7; no firm D call. The CDR3 runs 14 residues. Trimming stripped 6 bases from V and 4 bases from J, with 16 bases between. Germline lookup yields CDR1 MNHEY and CDR2 SMNVEV (reference sequence). CDR3 sequence: CASSLGRYRYEQYF. CDR3 nucleotide sequence: TGTGCCAGCAGCCTAGGTAGATACCGTTACGAGCAGTACTTC.

The chain is built from TRBV14 and TRBJ2-7, with 8 nucleotides matching TRBD2. Germline assignment: CDR1 SGHDN and CDR2 FVKESK. J lost 2 bases, V lost 4 bases, and 7 bases had no gene match. The CDR3 is 15 amino acids. The DNA of the CDR3 is TGTGCCAGCAGCCGCGGGAGGCGGGAGACCTACGAGCAGTACTTC. Its translation is CASSRGRRETYEQYF.

The chain links TRBV20-1 to TRBJ2-3; maybe TRBD2 (6 bases). This CDR3 contains 11 residues. CDR1 DFQATT and CDR2 SNEGSKA come from the germline V gene (reference sequence). V lost 5 bases, J lost 6 bases, and 9 bases lay in between. CDR3 residues: CSAPGRDTQYF. The CDR3 nucleotides are TGCAGTGCTCCAGGGAGGGATACGCAGTATTTT.

V gene TRBV30 combines with J gene TRBJ2-7; D gene unclear. Looked up from germline, CDR1 is GTSNPN and CDR2 is SVGIG (reference sequence). The CDR3 spans 16 residues. V lost 1 base and J lost 3, with 19 bases in between. The CDR3 nucleotides read TGTGCCTGGAGTGGACCCGAAAGAGGTTTGGTCTACGAGCAGTACTTC. Translating gives CAWSGPERGLVYEQYF.

CDR3 in amino acids: CASSPLVRGSTGVYEQYF. The CDR3 nucleotides are TGTGCCAGCAGTCCACTAGTCAGGGGTTCCACAGGGGTCTACGAGCAGTACTTC. The chain joins TRBV27 to TRBJ2-7, with 7 positions matching TRBD1. CDR1 is MNHEY, CDR2 SMNVEV, per germline (reference sequence). This CDR3 is built from 18 residues. V lost 5 bases and J lost 3; bases outside the gene matches: 19.